The T cell receptor (beta chain) described here comes from a study of T cell changes during pregnancy in multiple sclerosis. TCRdb's table, derived via immunoSEQ multiplex PCR, lists solely in-frame clones and lacks some. The repertoire holds roughly 89,000 clones, around 93% seen once, with 2% to 2.5% in the top ten. The TCR comes from a female donor with multiple sclerosis, enrolled in a pregnancy study. The starting material was peripheral blood, obtained in the third trimester of pregnancy.

The CDR3 region is CASSFHPQGYEQYF. The CDR3 nucleotides read TGTGCCAGCAGCTTCCACCCCCAGGGATACGAGCAGTACTTC. The rearrangement joins TRBV7-6 to TRBJ2-7, with D tentatively TRBD1 (5 bases). There are 14 residues in the CDR3. Germline loops: CDR1 SGHVS, CDR2 FNYEAQ. V lost 3 bases and J lost 4, with 13 bases in between.